This T cell receptor beta chain was retrieved from a study of blood T cell repertoires in COVID-19. Study-level background: Samples representing acute and convalescent COVID-19 were sourced from the United States, Italy and Spain. Nucleic acid was either cDNA or gDNA, and it came from T cells, B-cell-depleted T cells, or PBMCs.

Measured with immunoSEQ multiplex PCR; TCRdb has only the in-frame clones, and not every one. The data contain roughly 170,000 clones, 84% of them singletons. Participants were aged 18 to 89 years from approximately 23 US areas. Participants reported their clinical history, and cohort assignment relied on those reports. Source material: PBMCs or T cells enriched from blood (not recorded which). This TCR derives from a man aged 50-59 years who had recovered from COVID-19.

CDR3 region: CSVQLNYGYTF. The DNA of the CDR3 is TGCAGCGTACAGCTTAACTATGGCTACACCTTC. This chain connects TRBV29-1 to TRBJ1-2; no firm D call. The ends were cut back, 6 bases at V and 1 base at J, with 6 bases in the middle. CDR3 size: 11 residues. The germline CDR1 and CDR2 sequences are SQVTM and ANQGSEA.